One and the same sample provided the 21 T cell receptor beta chains below, sequenced in a study of blood T cell repertoires in COVID-19. TCRdb's copy holds only in-frame clones and misses some; the assay was immunoSEQ multiplex PCR. Altogether 12,000 to 15,000 clones are present, less than 90% being singletons, with the ten largest covering about a sixth. The sample was peripheral blood. Every receptor here comes from a man aged 40-55 years with active or convalescent COVID-19.

This clone appeared a single time. The V call is TRBV5-1, the J call TRBJ2-5; 9 nucleotides align to TRBD1. This CDR3 has 14 residues. V shed 4 bases, J shed 3 bases, and the junction held 4 bases outside the gene matches. CDR1 and CDR2 from the germline V gene are SGHRS and YFSETQ. The CDR3, as DNA: TGCGCCAGCAGCCCGACAGGGGGTAAAGAGACCCAGTACTTC. Amino acid sequence: CASSPTGGKETQYF. The full variable domain, in which reference TRBV5-1 and TRBJ2-5 provide the parts outside the CDR3, is KAGVTQTPRYLIKTRGQQVTLSCSPISGHRSVSWYQQTPGQGLQFLFEYFSETQRNKGNFPGRFSGRQFSNSRSEMNVSTLELGDSALYLCASSPTGGKETQYFGPGTRLLVL.

A few counts support this clone. This chain joins TRBV7-9 and TRBJ1-6; a possible D gene is TRBD1 (5 bases). The germline gives CDR1 SEHNR, CDR2 FQNEAQ (reference sequence). Trimming took 5 bases from V and 7 from J, leaving 15 bases between them. This CDR3 is 15 amino acids long. The CDR3 nucleotides read TGTGCCAGCAGCCCCACGCAGGGTGGAAATTCACCCCTCCACTTT. Translation: CASSPTQGGNSPLHF.

V usage is TRBV6-1 and J usage is TRBJ2-7; 9 positions match TRBD2. There are 19 residues in the CDR3. V was pared by 0 bases and J by 3 bases, with 15 bases of the junction left unmatched. Per the germline V gene, CDR1 is MNHNS and CDR2 is SASEGT. The CDR3 DNA is TGTGCCAGCAGTGAAGCCCCCAATCGACTCGCGGGGGGGTACTACGAGCAGTACTTC. The encoded protein is CASSEAPNRLAGGYYEQYF.

The chain couples TRBV5-1 to TRBJ2-2, with 10 bases that match TRBD2. J was trimmed by 2 bases and V by 4 bases; bases with no gene match: 5. The germline gives CDR1 SGHRS, CDR2 YFSETQ. This CDR3 is 16 amino acids long. CDR3 coding DNA: TGCGCCAGCAGCGAACTAGCGGGGAGTAACACCGGGGAGCTGTTTTTT. Residues: CASSELAGSNTGELFF.

CDR3 residues: CASSQRGLNTGELFF. As DNA, the CDR3 is TGCGCCAGCAGCCAGCGTGGGCTGAACACCGGGGAGCTGTTTTTT. The chain has TRBV4-1 and TRBJ2-2; D unresolved. The germline V gene encodes CDR1 MGHRA and CDR2 YSYEKL. Deletions cut 3 bases from V and 1 base from J, with 9 bases between. The CDR3 has 15 amino acids.

This rearrangement joins TRBV4-3 to TRBJ1-2; D may be TRBD1 (6 bases). V shed 1 base and J shed 8 bases, with 14 bases lying between them. The CDR3 contains 14 residues. Germline V gene lookup returns CDR1 LGHNA and CDR2 YSLEER. Written as DNA, the CDR3 is TGCGCCAGCAGCCAAGTAACAGGGAGTCGGGGCTACACCTTC. This encodes CASSQVTGSRGYTF.

V gene TRBV7-6 combines with J gene TRBJ1-2; TRBD1 aligns across 8 bases. CDR1 is SGHVS, CDR2 FNYEAQ, per germline. CDR3 length: 15 amino acids. V was pared by 0 bases and J by 6 bases, with 6 bases of the junction left unmatched. The CDR3 sequence: CASSLAPQGEDGYTF. The CDR3 coding sequence is TGTGCCAGCAGCTTAGCACCACAGGGGGAGGATGGCTACACCTTC.

The J gene is TRBJ2-1, the V gene TRBV6-1, with 7 positions matching TRBD1. The CDR3 runs to 16 residues. From germline, CDR1 is MNHNS and CDR2 SASEGT. Trimming at V came to 2 bases and at J to 0 bases, leaving 4 bases not matched to a gene. CDR3 in amino acids: CASSEPRTGSYNEQFF. Written as DNA, the CDR3 is TGTGCCAGCAGTGAACCCAGGACAGGCTCCTACAATGAGCAGTTCTTC.

The CDR3 spells CASSRSGRRNEQFF. The CDR3, as DNA: TGTGCCAGCAGTAGGTCAGGGAGGCGCAATGAGCAGTTCTTC. The J gene is TRBJ2-1, the V gene TRBV6-2 or TRBV6-3, with D possibly matching TRBD2 (6 bases). Germline values: CDR1 MNHEY, CDR2 SVGEGT. CDR3 length: 14 residues. V lost 5 bases and J lost 6, with 14 bases in between.

The chain joins TRBV11-2 to TRBJ1-1; no clear D gene. The CDR3 covers 15 residues. The germline V gene encodes CDR1 SGHAT and CDR2 FQNNGV. Trimming left V 8 bases short and J 5 bases short, with 21 bases between. The chain's CDR3 is CASAPRSAGMTEAFF. The CDR3 DNA follows: TGTGCCAGCGCCCCCCGAAGCGCCGGTATGACTGAAGCTTTCTTT.

The rearrangement joins TRBV3-1 (or the pseudogene TRBV3-2) to TRBJ1-4; a possible D gene is TRBD1 (5 bases). The CDR3 loop spans 12 amino acids. Germline values: CDR1 LGHDT, CDR2 YNNKEL (reference sequence). V was cut by 6 bases and J by 11 bases, with 13 bases left in between. The CDR3 protein is CASRGGIGKLFF. DNA of the CDR3: TGTGCCAGCAGGGGGGGAATAGGGAAACTGTTTTTT.

The CDR3 loop reads CASSRGISNEKLFF. The CDR3 bases are TGTGCCAGCAGTCGGGGGATTTCGAATGAAAAACTGTTTTTT. The chain couples TRBV6-5 to TRBJ1-4, with D possibly TRBD1 on 5 matching bases. CDR3 size: 14 residues. With 5 bases removed from V and 5 bases from J, the gap between germline ends came to 12 bases. Germline CDR1 MNHEY, CDR2 SVGAGI.

The chain carries TRBV9 and TRBJ2-5; 7 positions match TRBD1. V lost 2 bases to trimming and J lost 5 bases; unmatched junction nucleotides: 9. The CDR3 runs to 15 residues. CDR1 and CDR2 (germline): SGDLS, YYNGEE. The CDR3 sequence is CASSVQAGGGETQYF. The CDR3 DNA follows: TGTGCCAGCAGCGTCCAAGCAGGGGGTGGGGAGACCCAGTACTTC.

Concerning this clone itself: A read error may account for a junction end that differs from germline. The chain carries TRBV9 and TRBJ2-1; D possibly corresponds to TRBD1 (5 bases). Germline V gene lookup returns CDR1 SGDLS and CDR2 YYNGEE. The CDR3 is 15 residues long. This CDR3 reads CASSQGGVGYNQQFF. The CDR3 DNA is TGTGCCAGCAGCCAGGGTGGGGTAGGGTACAATCAGCAGTTCTTC. The full variable domain, completed using reference TRBV9 and TRBJ2-1, is DSGVTQTPKHLITATGQRVTLRCSPRSGDLSVYWYQQSLDQGLQFLIQYYNGEERAKGNILERFSAQQFPDLHSELNLSSLELGDSALYFCASSQGGVGYNQQFFGPGTRLTVL.

The chain links TRBV11-2 to TRBJ1-6; D ambiguous. Germline loops: CDR1 SGHAT, CDR2 FQNNGV. The V end was cut by 0 bases, the J end by 11 bases, with 5 bases between. This CDR3 comprises 12 residues. The CDR3 region has the DNA TGTGCCAGCAGCTTAGAAGAGACACCCCTCCACTTT. It translates to CASSLEETPLHF.

The chain joins TRBV4-2 to TRBJ1-2, with D possibly TRBD1 on 5 matching bases. CDR3 size: 15 residues. Per the germline V gene, CDR1 is LGHNA and CDR2 is YNFKEQ. V was pared by 1 base and J by 4 bases, with 13 bases between. CDR3 sequence (DNA): TGTGCCAGCAGCCAAGGACACAGGAGTGTCTATGGCTACACCTTC. Residues: CASSQGHRSVYGYTF.

This chain links TRBV4-2 with TRBJ1-5; 7 bases line up with TRBD1. The CDR3 totals 16 residues. Germline V CDR1 and CDR2: LGHNA, YNFKEQ. V shed 0 bases and J 7 bases; nucleotides not matched to a gene: 9. The CDR3 coding sequence is TGTGCCAGCAGCCAAGATGAGGGGGCCGGTCAACAGCCCCAGCATTTT. It specifies CASSQDEGAGQQPQHF.

The V and J genes are TRBV4-2 and TRBJ2-7; D may be TRBD2 (5 bases). This CDR3 region has 16 residues. V lost 1 base, J lost 6 bases, and 19 bases lay in between. The germline gives CDR1 LGHNA, CDR2 YNFKEQ. This CDR3 is CASSQGFLSPGSEQYF. CDR3 sequence (DNA): TGTGCCAGCAGCCAAGGCTTTCTGTCCCCGGGATCCGAGCAGTACTTC.

The chain employs TRBV18 and TRBJ2-2; 10 bases line up with TRBD2. The CDR3 covers 16 residues. The germline V gene has CDR1 KGHSH and CDR2 LQKENI. V dropped 2 bases and J dropped 10; count of bases not matched to a gene: 10. The CDR3 region has the DNA TGTGCCAGCTCACCAAACAGCGGGGGGGCGATGCAGGAGCTGTTTTTT. Protein sequence: CASSPNSGGAMQELFF.

The chain combines TRBV5-4 with TRBJ2-5; possibly TRBD1 for D (6 bases). Germline CDR1 is SGHNT and CDR2 is YYREEE (reference sequence). This CDR3 has 14 amino acids. The ends were cut back, 1 base at V and 1 base at J, with 8 bases in the middle. The CDR3 here is CASSLWGPQETQYF. The CDR3 DNA sequence: TGTGCCAGCAGCTTGTGGGGGCCCCAAGAGACCCAGTACTTC. Full variable domain (remainder filled in from reference TRBV5-4 and TRBJ2-5): ETGVTQSPTHLIKTRGQQVTLRCSSQSGHNTVSWYQQALGQGPQFIFQYYREEENGRGNFPPRFSGLQFPNYSSELNVNALELDDSALYLCASSLWGPQETQYFGPGTRLLVL.

J is TRBJ2-5 and V is TRBV2, with D perhaps TRBD2 (6 bases). Germline V gene sequence: CDR1 SNHLY, CDR2 FYNNEI. CDR3 length: 14 amino acids. V lost 8 bases and J 4 bases, leaving 17 bases between the germline ends. CDR3 amino acids: CASDEEGGGETQYF. The CDR3 region has the DNA TGTGCCAGCGATGAGGAGGGCGGCGGAGAGACCCAGTACTTC. The entire variable domain, with the rest obtained from reference TRBV2 and TRBJ2-5, is as follows: EPEVTQTPSHQVTQMGQEVILRCVPISNHLYFYWYRQILGQKVEFLVSFYNNEISEKSEIFDDQFSVERPDGSNFTLKIRSTKLEDSAMYFCASDEEGGGETQYFGPGTRLLVL.